The 9 T cell receptor beta chains below were found in one sample sequenced in a study of neurological immune-mediated disorders. A single record per CDR3 protein comes from TCRdb applying MiXCR to the 5' RACE reads. The data contain roughly 60,000 distinct CDR3 sequences, roughly 3.5% of them singletons. Material: PBMCs. These receptors all stem from a woman aged 50 to 65 with multiple sclerosis.

This clonotype was detected a few times. The V gene is TRBV7-3, the J gene TRBJ1-4; D remains unclear. V was cut by 1 base and J by 5 bases, with 5 bases left in between. Germline lookup yields CDR1 SGHTA and CDR2 FQGTGA. The CDR3 length is 13 residues. CDR3 region: CASSLMTNEKLFF. The CDR3 region has the DNA TGTGCCAGCAGCTTAATGACGAATGAAAAACTGTTTTTT.

This clonotype was counted at least ten times. The DNA for the CDR3 is TGTGCCAGCAGCCTCCCTTCCGGGCCCGGAGCCAATGAGCAGTTCTTC. Translating gives CASSLPSGPGANEQFF. This chain connects TRBV5-6 to TRBJ2-1; the D is unclear. This CDR3 region has 16 residues. Germline CDR1 and CDR2: SGHDT and YYEEEE. Trimming shortened V by 4 bases and J by 6 bases, and 20 bases separated the two germline ends.

With regard to this clonotype: An end of the junction differs from the germline gene, which may be a read error. The V call is TRBV20-1, the J call TRBJ1-5, with D uncertain. This CDR3 comprises 13 residues. Per germline, CDR1 DFQATT and CDR2 SNEGSKA (reference sequence). Here the CDR3 DNA reads TGCAGTGCTAGTTCTGGGTACAATCAGCCCCAGAATTTT. Translation gives CSASSGYNQPQNF.

This clonotype showed up many times. This chain joins TRBV18 and TRBJ1-4; maybe TRBD1 (5 bases). The CDR3 runs to 14 residues. V was cut by 3 bases and J by 2 bases, with 7 bases left in between. Germline CDR1 and CDR2: KGHSH and LQKENI. The CDR3 DNA follows: TGTGCCAGCTCACCGACAGTTACTAATGAAAAACTGTTTTTT. It codes for CASSPTVTNEKLFF.

This clonotype was counted many times. The chain is built from TRBV29-1 and TRBJ2-3; D is possibly TRBD1 (6 bases). CDR1 SQVTM and CDR2 ANQGSEA come from the germline V gene. Trimming pared 0 bases from V and 8 bases from J, leaving 15 bases between. This CDR3 has 14 residues. The CDR3 DNA reads TGCAGCGTTGAAGAGGGGGCGCGGACGGGTACGCAGTATTTT. Protein sequence: CSVEEGARTGTQYF.

This clonotype was seen many times. The chain couples TRBV7-2 to TRBJ2-2, with D perhaps given as TRBD1 or TRBD2 (7 bases each). Germline CDR1 is SGHTA and CDR2 is FQGNSA. The CDR3 spans 16 residues. V lost 6 bases and J lost 8, with 22 bases in between. CDR3 coding DNA: TGTGCCAGCAGTAGGGAGGGGGCAGCCGACTTGGGGGAGCTGTTTTTT. Residues: CASSREGAADLGELFF.

This clonotype has a count of ten or more. This chain connects TRBV7-2 to TRBJ2-1, with 10 bases matching TRBD2. V lost 2 bases to trimming and J lost 3 bases; unmatched junction nucleotides: 4. The V gene's germline CDR1 is SGHTA and CDR2 FQGNSA. The CDR3 is 16 residues long. This CDR3 is CASSLPGLAIYNEQFF. The CDR3 DNA follows: TGTGCCAGCAGCTTACCGGGACTAGCGATCTACAATGAGCAGTTCTTC.

This clonotype was counted ten times or more. The V and J genes are TRBV7-2 and TRBJ1-2; D remains unclear. This CDR3 is built from 14 residues. The V and J ends lost 5 bases and 10 bases respectively, with 20 bases between them. CDR1 is SGHTA, CDR2 FQGNSA, per germline. This CDR3 is CASSPTGPPNPYTF. The CDR3 DNA sequence: TGTGCCAGCAGCCCCACCGGGCCCCCCAACCCCTACACCTTC.

Turning to this clonotype: A much larger clone lies a single base off, so this may be a read error. V usage is TRBV6-6 and J usage is TRBJ1-5; D is ambiguous. The assigned J gene may be wrong: the sequence end matches TRBJ2-3 better. CDR3 length: 13 amino acids. Germline CDR1 is MNHNY and CDR2 is SVGAGI (reference sequence). In DNA form, the CDR3 reads TGTGCCAGCAGTTTGGGTTTCAATCAGCCCCAGTATTTT. Translation gives CASSLGFNQPQYF.